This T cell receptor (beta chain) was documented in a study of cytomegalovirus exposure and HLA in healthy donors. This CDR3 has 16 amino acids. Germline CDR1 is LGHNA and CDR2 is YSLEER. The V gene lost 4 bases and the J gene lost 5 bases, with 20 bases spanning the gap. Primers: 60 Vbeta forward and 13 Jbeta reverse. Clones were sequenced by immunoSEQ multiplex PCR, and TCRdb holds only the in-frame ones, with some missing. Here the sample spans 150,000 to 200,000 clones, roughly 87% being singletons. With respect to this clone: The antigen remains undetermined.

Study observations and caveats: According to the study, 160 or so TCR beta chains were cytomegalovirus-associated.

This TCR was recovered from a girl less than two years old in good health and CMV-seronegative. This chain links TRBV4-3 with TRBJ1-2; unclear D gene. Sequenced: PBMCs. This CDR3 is CASSPNPSISNYGYTF. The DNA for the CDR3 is TGCGCCAGCAGCCCGAATCCTTCAATTAGTAATTATGGCTACACCTTC.